These T cell receptor beta chains were read from a single sample in a study of cytomegalovirus exposure and HLA in healthy donors. Sequenced by immunoSEQ multiplex PCR; TCRdb stores in-frame clones only, minus some. The sample comprises approximately 79,000 clones, 78% of which are singletons, and approximately 1.6% rests with the top ten. Sequencing was carried out using PBMCs. The receptors here all came from a man aged 35 to 55 in good health and CMV-seronegative. CDR3s include the opening cysteine and the closing phenylalanine or tryptophan. The D gene is left open where the match is weak. Only part of the rows carry a size: once, few, many, or a class if the clone is expanded.

j_gene: TRBJ1-2; d_gene: -; abundance: -; v_gene: TRBV9; CDR3aa: CASSLTTDNYGYTF; CDR3nt: TGTGCCAGCAGCCTCACGACAGATAACTATGGCTACACCTTC
j_gene: TRBJ2-5; d_gene: TRBD1; abundance: few; v_gene: TRBV5-6; CDR3aa: CASSPGQGKGTQYF; CDR3nt: TGTGCCAGCAGCCCGGGACAGGGGAAAGGGACCCAGTACTTC
j_gene: TRBJ1-6; d_gene: -; abundance: -; v_gene: TRBV6-5; CDR3aa: CAATGGGGNSPLHF; CDR3nt: TGTGCCGCGACTGGGGGGGGCGGAAATTCACCCCTCCACTTT
j_gene: TRBJ1-5; d_gene: -; abundance: once; v_gene: TRBV18; CDR3aa: CASSQRQGNQPQHF; CDR3nt: TGTGCCAGCTCCCAAAGACAGGGCAATCAGCCCCAGCATTTT
j_gene: TRBJ2-2; d_gene: TRBD1; abundance: -; v_gene: TRBV7-9; CDR3aa: CASSLERGRTGELFF; CDR3nt: TGTGCCAGCAGCTTAGAGAGGGGGCGCACCGGGGAGCTGTTTTTT
j_gene: TRBJ1-2; d_gene: -; abundance: -; v_gene: TRBV4-1; CDR3aa: CATSQTRAVYGYTF; CDR3nt: TGCGCCACTAGCCAGACTAGGGCGGTCTATGGCTACACCTTC
j_gene: TRBJ2-2; d_gene: TRBD1; abundance: once; v_gene: TRBV19; CDR3aa: CASTKAGGNTGELFF; CDR3nt: TGTGCCAGTACAAAGGCAGGGGGAAACACCGGGGAGCTGTTTTTT
j_gene: TRBJ2-2; d_gene: -; abundance: -; v_gene: TRBV28; CDR3aa: CASIAGDLDGELFF; CDR3nt: TGTGCCAGCATTGCAGGGGATCTGGACGGGGAGCTGTTTTTT
j_gene: TRBJ1-1; d_gene: TRBD1; abundance: -; v_gene: TRBV30; CDR3aa: CAWSVEGAGEAFF; CDR3nt: TGTGCCTGGAGTGTAGAGGGGGCTGGTGAAGCTTTCTTT
j_gene: TRBJ1-5; d_gene: TRBD1; abundance: -; v_gene: TRBV28; CDR3aa: CASSLMNRDRTYSNQPQHF; CDR3nt: TGTGCCAGCAGTTTAATGAACCGGGACAGGACTTATAGCAATCAGCCCCAGCATTTT
j_gene: TRBJ1-2; d_gene: -; abundance: -; v_gene: TRBV12-5; CDR3aa: CASGLPPSTGRGYTF; CDR3nt: TGTGCTAGTGGTTTGCCCCCCTCGACGGGAAGGGGCTACACCTTC
j_gene: TRBJ2-7; d_gene: -; abundance: -; v_gene: TRBV28; CDR3aa: CASSSQRYEQYF; CDR3nt: TGTGCCAGCAGTTCCCAGCGTTACGAGCAGTACTTC
j_gene: TRBJ2-7; d_gene: -; abundance: -; v_gene: TRBV6-6; CDR3aa: CASSSSDSYEQYF; CDR3nt: TGTGCCAGCAGTTCCTCCGACAGCTACGAGCAGTACTTC
j_gene: TRBJ2-5; d_gene: -; abundance: -; v_gene: TRBV14; CDR3aa: CASSPAGAETQYF; CDR3nt: TGTGCCAGCAGCCCGGCAGGGGCTGAGACCCAGTACTTC
j_gene: TRBJ2-4; d_gene: TRBD2; abundance: -; v_gene: TRBV19; CDR3aa: CASNEKPGLAGENIQYF; CDR3nt: TGTGCCAGTAACGAAAAGCCGGGACTAGCGGGGGAAAACATTCAGTACTTC
j_gene: TRBJ1-1; d_gene: -; abundance: -; v_gene: TRBV29-1; CDR3aa: CSGGNTGEAFF; CDR3nt: TGCAGCGGTGGAAATACAGGGGAAGCTTTCTTT
j_gene: TRBJ2-1; d_gene: TRBD2; abundance: -; v_gene: TRBV28; CDR3aa: CASRAGGYNEQFF; CDR3nt: TGTGCCAGCAGAGCGGGAGGGTACAATGAGCAGTTCTTC
j_gene: TRBJ2-7; d_gene: TRBD2; abundance: once; v_gene: TRBV5-1; CDR3aa: CASSLASGSPYEQYF; CDR3nt: TGCGCCAGCAGCTTGGCTAGCGGGAGTCCCTACGAGCAGTACTTC
j_gene: TRBJ2-7; d_gene: TRBD1; abundance: once; v_gene: TRBV9; CDR3aa: CASSRDSSEQYF; CDR3nt: TGTGCCAGCAGCCGGGACAGTTCCGAGCAGTACTTC
j_gene: TRBJ2-5; d_gene: -; abundance: -; v_gene: TRBV2; CDR3aa: CASSEASTPLGAQYF; CDR3nt: TGTGCCAGCAGTGAAGCGTCAACTCCCCTCGGGGCCCAGTACTTC
j_gene: TRBJ2-7; d_gene: TRBD2; abundance: -; v_gene: TRBV6-1; CDR3aa: CASKPGGMVSYEQYF; CDR3nt: TGTGCCAGCAAGCCGGGAGGAATGGTATCCTACGAGCAGTACTTC
j_gene: TRBJ1-4; d_gene: -; abundance: -; v_gene: TRBV6-5; CDR3aa: CASSRGEKLFF; CDR3nt: TGTGCCAGCAGTAGGGGGGAAAAACTGTTTTTT